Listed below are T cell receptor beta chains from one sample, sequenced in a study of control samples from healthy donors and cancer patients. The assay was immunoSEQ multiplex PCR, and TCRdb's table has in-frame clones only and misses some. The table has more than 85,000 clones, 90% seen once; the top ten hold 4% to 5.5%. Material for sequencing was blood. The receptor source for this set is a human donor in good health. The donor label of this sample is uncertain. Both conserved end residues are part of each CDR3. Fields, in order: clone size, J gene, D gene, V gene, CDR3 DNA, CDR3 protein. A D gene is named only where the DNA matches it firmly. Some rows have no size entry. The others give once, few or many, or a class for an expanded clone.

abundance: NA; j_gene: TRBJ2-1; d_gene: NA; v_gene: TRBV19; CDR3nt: TGTGCCAGTAGTATGAACGGACGAGGGGCCGGGGGCAATGAGCAGTTCTTC; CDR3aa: CASSMNGRGAGGNEQFF
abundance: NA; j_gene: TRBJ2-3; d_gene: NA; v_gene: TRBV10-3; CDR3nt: TGTGCCATCAGTGAGCCTCCAGGCACAGATACGCAGTATTTT; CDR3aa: CAISEPPGTDTQYF
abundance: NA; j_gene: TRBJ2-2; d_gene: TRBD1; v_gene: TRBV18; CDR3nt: TGTGCCAGCTCACCGGCCGGGACAGGTTACACCGGGGAGCTGTTTTTT; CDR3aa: CASSPAGTGYTGELFF
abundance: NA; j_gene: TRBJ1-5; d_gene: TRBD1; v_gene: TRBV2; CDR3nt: TGTGCCAGCAGGCCCCAGGGGGGTCCTTCAGGGGGGCCCCAGCATTTT; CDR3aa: CASRPQGGPSGGPQHF
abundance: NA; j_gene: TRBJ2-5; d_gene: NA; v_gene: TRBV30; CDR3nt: TGTGCCTGGAGGCAAGACAGCCAAGAGACCCAGTACTTC; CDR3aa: CAWRQDSQETQYF
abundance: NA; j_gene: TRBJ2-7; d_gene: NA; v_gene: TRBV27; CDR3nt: TGTGCCAGCAGAACTTCTATAGGTAACTACGAGCAGTACTTC; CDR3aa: CASRTSIGNYEQYF
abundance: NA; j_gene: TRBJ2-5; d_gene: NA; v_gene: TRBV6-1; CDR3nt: TGTGCCAGCAGTGAAAATAGGGGACGGGGATATCAAGAGACCCAGTACTTC; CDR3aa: CASSENRGRGYQETQYF
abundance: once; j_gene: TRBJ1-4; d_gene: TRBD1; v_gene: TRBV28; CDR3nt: TGTGCCAGCAGTTCTCGGACAGGGGGCTTAGAAAAACTGTTTTTT; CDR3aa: CASSSRTGGLEKLFF
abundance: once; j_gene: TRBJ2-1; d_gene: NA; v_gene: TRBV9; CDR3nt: TGTGCCAGCAGCGTAGTAACAGTGAGGCAGGACAATGAGCAGTTCTTC; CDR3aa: CASSVVTVRQDNEQFF
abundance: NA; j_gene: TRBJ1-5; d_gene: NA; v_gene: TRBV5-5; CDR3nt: TGTGCCAGCAGCCCCTGGCGCGGCAATCAGCCCCAGCATTTT; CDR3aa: CASSPWRGNQPQHF
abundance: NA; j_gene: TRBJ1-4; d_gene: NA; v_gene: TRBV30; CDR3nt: TGTGCCTGGTACAGGGTTAGAGATGAAAAACTGTTTTTT; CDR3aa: CAWYRVRDEKLFF
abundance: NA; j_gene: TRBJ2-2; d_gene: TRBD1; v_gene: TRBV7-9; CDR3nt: TGTGCCAGCAGCTTACTAGGGGGCGAGACCGGGGAGCTGTTTTTT; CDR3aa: CASSLLGGETGELFF
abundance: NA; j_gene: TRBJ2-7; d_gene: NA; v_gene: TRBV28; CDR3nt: TGTGCCAGCAGTTTATCTCTCCAGGGTACAGGGTACGAGCAGTACTTC; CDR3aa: CASSLSLQGTGYEQYF
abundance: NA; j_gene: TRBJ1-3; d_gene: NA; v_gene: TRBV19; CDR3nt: TGTGCCAGTGCACAGGGAACTGGAAACACCATATATTTT; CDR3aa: CASAQGTGNTIYF
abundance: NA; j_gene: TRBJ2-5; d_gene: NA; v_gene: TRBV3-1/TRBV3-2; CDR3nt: TGTGCCAGCAGCCAAGATCCCAAACAGACCCAGTACTTC; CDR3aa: CASSQDPKQTQYF
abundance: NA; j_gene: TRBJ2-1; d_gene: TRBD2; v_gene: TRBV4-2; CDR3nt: TGTGCCAGCAGCCCACAGACCGGCGGGGGGCCCCTAGACAATGAGCAGTTCTTC; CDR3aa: CASSPQTGGGPLDNEQFF
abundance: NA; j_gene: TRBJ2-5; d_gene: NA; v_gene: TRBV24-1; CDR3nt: TGTGCCACCAGTGAGTTTAGAGAGGAGACCCAGTACTTC; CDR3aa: CATSEFREETQYF
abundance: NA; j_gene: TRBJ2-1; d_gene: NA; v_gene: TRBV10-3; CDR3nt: TGTGCCATCAAAACGACAGATCCCTTTAACTACAATGAGCAGTTCTTC; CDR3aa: CAIKTTDPFNYNEQFF
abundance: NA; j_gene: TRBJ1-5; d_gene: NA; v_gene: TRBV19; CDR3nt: TGTGCCAGCAGTATATTTTCGGGGTGGCAGCCCCAGCATTTT; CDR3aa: CASSIFSGWQPQHF
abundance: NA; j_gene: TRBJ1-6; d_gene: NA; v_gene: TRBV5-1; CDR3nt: TGCGCCAGCAGCAAGGACAGCTCCTATAATTCACCCCTCCACTTT; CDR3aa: CASSKDSSYNSPLHF
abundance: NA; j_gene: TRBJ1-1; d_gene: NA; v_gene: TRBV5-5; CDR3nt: TGTGCCAGCAGCTTTCTGATGAACACTGAAGCTTTCTTT; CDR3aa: CASSFLMNTEAFF
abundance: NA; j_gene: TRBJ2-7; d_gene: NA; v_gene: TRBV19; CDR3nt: TGTGCCAGTAGCCCCCAGGGGGGGGGAGGCTCCTACGAGCAGTACTTC; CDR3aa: CASSPQGGGGSYEQYF
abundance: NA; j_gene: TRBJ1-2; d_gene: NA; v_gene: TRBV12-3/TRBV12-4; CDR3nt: TGTGCCAGCAGCGGCGTGGTAGGCTATGGCTACACCTTC; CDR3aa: CASSGVVGYGYTF
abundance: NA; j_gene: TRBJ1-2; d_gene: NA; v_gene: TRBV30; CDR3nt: TGTGCCTGGAGTTTCCCCCGGGGCAGGGAGGACTATGGCTACACCTTC; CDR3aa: CAWSFPRGREDYGYTF
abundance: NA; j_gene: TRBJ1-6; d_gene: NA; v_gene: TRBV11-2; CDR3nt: TGTGCCAGCAGCTTACTCGCGGACATAAGAAATTCACCCCTCCACTTT; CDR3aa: CASSLLADIRNSPLHF
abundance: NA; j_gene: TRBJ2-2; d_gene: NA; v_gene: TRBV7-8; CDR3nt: TGTGCCAGCAGCCCGACAGCCCGGTCCAACACCGGGGAGCTGTTTTTT; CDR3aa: CASSPTARSNTGELFF
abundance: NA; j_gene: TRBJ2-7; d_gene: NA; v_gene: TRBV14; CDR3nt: TGTGCCAGCAGCCCAGTGGGGTCCTACGAGCAGTACTTC; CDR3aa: CASSPVGSYEQYF
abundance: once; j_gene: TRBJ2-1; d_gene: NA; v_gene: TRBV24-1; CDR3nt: TGTGCCACCAGTGATTTTCCCGGGGCGCGGGATGAGCAGTTCTTC; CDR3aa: CATSDFPGARDEQFF
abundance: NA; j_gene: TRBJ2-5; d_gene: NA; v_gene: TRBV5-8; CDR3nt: TGTGCCAGCAGCTTGGGACACTTGGAGACCCAGTACTTC; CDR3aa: CASSLGHLETQYF
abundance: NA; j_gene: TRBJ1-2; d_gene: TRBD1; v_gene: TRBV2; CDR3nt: TGTGCCAGCAGGGGACAGGCTTATGGCTACACCTTC; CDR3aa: CASRGQAYGYTF
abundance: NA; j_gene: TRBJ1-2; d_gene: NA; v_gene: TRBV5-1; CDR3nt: TGCGCCAGCAGCTTGGACAGGGTTCATGGCTACACCTTC; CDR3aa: CASSLDRVHGYTF
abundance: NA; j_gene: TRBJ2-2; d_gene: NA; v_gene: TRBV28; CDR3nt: TGTGCCAGCAGTTGGAGAGGGACCGGGGAGCTGTTTTTT; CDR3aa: CASSWRGTGELFF
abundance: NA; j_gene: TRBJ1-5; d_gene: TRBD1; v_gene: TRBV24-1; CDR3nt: TGTGCCACCAGTGATCCAGGGGGTCAGCCCCAGCATTTT; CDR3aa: CATSDPGGQPQHF
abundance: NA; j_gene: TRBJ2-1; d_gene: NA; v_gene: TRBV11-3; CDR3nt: TGTGCCAGCAGCTTAGATCCTCTAAGGGGGGATGAGCAGTTCTTC; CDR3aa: CASSLDPLRGDEQFF
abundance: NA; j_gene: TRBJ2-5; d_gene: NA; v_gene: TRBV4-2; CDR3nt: TGTGCCAGCAGCCAAGAGAGGTCGGGGGATCAAGAGACCCAGTACTTC; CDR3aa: CASSQERSGDQETQYF
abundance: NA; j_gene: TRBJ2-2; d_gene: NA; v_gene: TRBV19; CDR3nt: TGTGCCAGTAGTACCGGGGCGGGCGTCGCGAAACCCGGGGAGCTGTTTTTT; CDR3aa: CASSTGAGVAKPGELFF
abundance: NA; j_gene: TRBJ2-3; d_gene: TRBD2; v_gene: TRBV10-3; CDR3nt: TGTGCCATCAGTGACTCGGGAGAGGCTAGCGGGGGGAGCACAGATACGCAGTATTTT; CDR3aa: CAISDSGEASGGSTDTQYF
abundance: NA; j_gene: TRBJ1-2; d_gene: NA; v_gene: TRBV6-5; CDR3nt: TGTGCCAGCAGTCAAACCGGGCTCCAACCGAGTGGCTACACCTTC; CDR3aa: CASSQTGLQPSGYTF
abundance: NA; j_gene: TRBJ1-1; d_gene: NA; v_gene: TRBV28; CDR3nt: TGTGCCAGCAGTTTACTGAAGGCCATGAACACTGAAGCTTTCTTT; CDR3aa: CASSLLKAMNTEAFF
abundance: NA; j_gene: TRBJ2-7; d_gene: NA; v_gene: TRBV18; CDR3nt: TGTGCCAGCTCACGAACGGGGGCGAGCTCCTACGAGCAGTACTTC; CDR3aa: CASSRTGASSYEQYF
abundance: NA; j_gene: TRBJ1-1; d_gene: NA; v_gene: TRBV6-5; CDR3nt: TGTGCCAGCAGTCACGCGATCCCGGCTGAAGCTTTCTTT; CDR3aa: CASSHAIPAEAFF
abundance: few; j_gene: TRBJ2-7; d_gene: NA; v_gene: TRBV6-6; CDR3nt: TGTGCCAGCAGCCAAACAGCCTACGAGCAGTACTTC; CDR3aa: CASSQTAYEQYF
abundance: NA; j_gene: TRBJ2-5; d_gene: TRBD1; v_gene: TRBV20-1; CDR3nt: TGCAGTGCTAGTTCGGGACAGGGTTATTTTCAAGAGACCCAGTACTTC; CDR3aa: CSASSGQGYFQETQYF
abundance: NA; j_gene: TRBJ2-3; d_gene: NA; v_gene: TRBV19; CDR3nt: TGTGCCAGTAGTGTGACAGCTACTAGCACAGATACGCAGTATTTT; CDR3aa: CASSVTATSTDTQYF
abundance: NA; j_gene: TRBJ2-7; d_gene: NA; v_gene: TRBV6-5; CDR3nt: TGTGCCAGCAGTTACTCAATAACAGGGCTCGGGCAGTACTTC; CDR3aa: CASSYSITGLGQYF
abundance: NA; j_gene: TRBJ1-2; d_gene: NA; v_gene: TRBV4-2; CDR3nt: TGTGCCAGCAGCGAGCTCAAAGGAGGCTACACCTTC; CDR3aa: CASSELKGGYTF
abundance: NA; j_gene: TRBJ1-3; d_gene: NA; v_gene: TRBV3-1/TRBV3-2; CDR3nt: TGTGCCAGCAGCCAAGAAGGGCACTCTGGAAACACCATATATTTT; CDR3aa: CASSQEGHSGNTIYF
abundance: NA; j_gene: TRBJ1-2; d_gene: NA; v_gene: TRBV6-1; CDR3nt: TGTGCCAGCAGTGAAGGTTTGGGGCTGGGTGGCTACACCTTC; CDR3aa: CASSEGLGLGGYTF
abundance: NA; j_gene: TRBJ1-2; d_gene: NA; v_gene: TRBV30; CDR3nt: TGTGCCTGGAGTGTACTAGGGGTTAACTATGGCTACACCTTC; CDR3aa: CAWSVLGVNYGYTF
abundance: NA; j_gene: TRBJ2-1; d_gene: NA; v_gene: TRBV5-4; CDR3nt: TGTGCCAGCAGCTTGCACACGGGGACCTACAATGAGCAGTTCTTC; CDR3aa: CASSLHTGTYNEQFF
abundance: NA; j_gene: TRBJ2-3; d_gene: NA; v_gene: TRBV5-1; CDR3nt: TGCGCCAGCAGCTTGAAGCCACCGACAGATACGCAGTATTTT; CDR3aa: CASSLKPPTDTQYF
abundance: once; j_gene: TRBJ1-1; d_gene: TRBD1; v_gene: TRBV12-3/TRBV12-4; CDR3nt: TGTGCCAGCAGGTCACAGGGGTGGACTGAAGCTTTCTTT; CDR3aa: CASRSQGWTEAFF
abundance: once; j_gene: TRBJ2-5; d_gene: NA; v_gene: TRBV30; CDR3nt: TGTGCCTGGGGCCCCCAAGAGACCCAGTACTTC; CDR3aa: CAWGPQETQYF
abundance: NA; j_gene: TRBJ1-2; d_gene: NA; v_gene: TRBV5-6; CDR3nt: TGTGCCAGCAGCCACCGGGACAAGGGCTACACCTTC; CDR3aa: CASSHRDKGYTF
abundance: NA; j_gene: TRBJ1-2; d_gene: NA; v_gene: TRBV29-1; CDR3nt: TGCAGCGTTGTTCGGCAGGCGGAGGGCTACACCTTC; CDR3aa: CSVVRQAEGYTF
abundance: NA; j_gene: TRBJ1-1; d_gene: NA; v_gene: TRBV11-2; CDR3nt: TGTGCCAGCAGCTTAGGGTGGGGAGCTTTCTTT; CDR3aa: CASSLGWGAFF
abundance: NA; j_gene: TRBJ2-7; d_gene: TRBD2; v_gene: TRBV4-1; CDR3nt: TGCGCCAGCAGCCCCTTACTAGCGGGCTCCTACGAGCAGTACTTC; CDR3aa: CASSPLLAGSYEQYF